This T cell receptor (beta chain) is from a study of blood T cell repertoires in COVID-19. The CDR3 totals 15 residues. Germline values: CDR1 LGHNA, CDR2 YNFKEQ. The V end was cut by 2 bases, the J end by 3 bases, with 13 bases between. Profiled with immunoSEQ multiplex PCR; TCRdb holds only in-frame clones, not every one. The data show under 250,000 clones, around 79% seen once. The chain carries TRBV4-2 and TRBJ1-1, with D possibly matching TRBD1 (5 bases). Material: peripheral blood. This receptor was identified in a woman aged 40 to 55 with COVID-19, enrolled during active disease. CDR3 protein: CASSQSGGSDTEAFF. CDR3 DNA: TGTGCCAGCAGCCAATCCGGGGGTAGTGACACTGAAGCTTTCTTT.